Listed below are T cell receptor beta chains from one sample, sequenced in a study of cytotoxic CD8 clonotypes in ibrutinib-treated CLL. Libraries were prepared by immunoSEQ multiplex PCR; TCRdb keeps only in-frame clonotypes and omits some of them. Here the sample spans approximately 42,000 clones, almost 70% being singletons. Sequenced here: PBMCs, sampled after 12 months of ibrutinib treatment. These receptors were collected from a human donor with chronic lymphocytic leukemia. Each CDR3 is given with its conserved first and last residue. The order of the fields is J gene, V gene, clone size, D gene, CDR3 protein, CDR3 DNA. D genes are given only for firm matches. Clone size appears in some rows only: once, few, many, or a class for an expanded clone.

j_call: TRBJ2-1; v_call: TRBV5-1; clone_size: -; d_call: -; cdr3_aa: CASSSLGSSGNEQFF; cdr3_nt: TGCGCCAGCAGCTCCCTCGGGTCTTCGGGAAATGAGCAGTTCTTC
j_call: TRBJ1-2; v_call: TRBV7-2; clone_size: -; d_call: -; cdr3_aa: CASSPAGASNYGYTF; cdr3_nt: TGTGCCAGCAGCCCTGCCGGGGCTTCTAACTATGGCTACACCTTC
j_call: TRBJ1-2; v_call: TRBV23-1; clone_size: -; d_call: TRBD1; cdr3_aa: CASSQPSARGQGANYGYTF; cdr3_nt: TGCGCCAGCAGTCAACCCTCGGCTCGGGGACAGGGGGCTAACTATGGCTACACCTTC
j_call: TRBJ1-2; v_call: TRBV10-2; clone_size: -; d_call: TRBD1; cdr3_aa: CASSESRTGGVNYGYTF; cdr3_nt: TGCGCCAGCAGTGAGTCCCGGACAGGGGGCGTTAACTATGGCTACACCTTC
j_call: TRBJ2-1; v_call: TRBV28; clone_size: -; d_call: TRBD1; cdr3_aa: CASNRQGAREQFF; cdr3_nt: TGTGCCAGCAACCGACAGGGGGCGCGGGAGCAGTTCTTC
j_call: TRBJ1-5; v_call: TRBV27; clone_size: -; d_call: -; cdr3_aa: CASSFLAGGQPQHF; cdr3_nt: -
j_call: TRBJ2-7; v_call: TRBV7-9; clone_size: once; d_call: -; cdr3_aa: CASSRGPYEQYF; cdr3_nt: TGTGCCAGCAGCCGTGGACCCTACGAGCAGTACTTC
j_call: TRBJ2-5; v_call: TRBV12-2; clone_size: -; d_call: -; cdr3_aa: CASPLRRAGGETQYF; cdr3_nt: TGTGCAAGTCCGCTTAGACGAGCGGGAGGGGAGACCCAGTACTTC
j_call: TRBJ2-7; v_call: TRBV29-1; clone_size: -; d_call: TRBD1; cdr3_aa: CSVTGTGSHEQYF; cdr3_nt: TGCAGCGTTACCGGGACAGGGTCCCACGAGCAGTACTTC
j_call: TRBJ1-4; v_call: TRBV5-4; clone_size: -; d_call: TRBD1; cdr3_aa: CASSFHRDSEKLFF; cdr3_nt: TGTGCCAGCAGCTTTCACCGGGACAGTGAAAAACTGTTTTTT
j_call: TRBJ1-2; v_call: TRBV9; clone_size: -; d_call: -; cdr3_aa: CASSASGLRDKANYGYTF; cdr3_nt: TGTGCCAGCAGCGCTAGCGGATTAAGGGACAAAGCTAACTATGGCTACACCTTC
j_call: TRBJ2-5; v_call: TRBV5-1; clone_size: -; d_call: -; cdr3_aa: CASSLPGETQYF; cdr3_nt: TGCGCCAGCAGCCTCCCGGGAGAGACCCAGTACTTC
j_call: TRBJ2-7; v_call: TRBV29-1; clone_size: -; d_call: TRBD1; cdr3_aa: CSATSGQGPYEQYF; cdr3_nt: TGCAGCGCCACTTCGGGACAGGGACCCTACGAGCAGTACTTC
j_call: TRBJ2-7; v_call: TRBV5-1; clone_size: -; d_call: -; cdr3_aa: CASSVPGSYEQYF; cdr3_nt: TGCGCCAGCAGCGTGCCGGGCTCCTACGAGCAGTACTTC
j_call: TRBJ2-7; v_call: TRBV11-3; clone_size: -; d_call: -; cdr3_aa: CASSPGGGTSYEQYF; cdr3_nt: TGTGCCAGCAGCCCCGGCGGGGGCACGTCCTACGAGCAGTACTTC
j_call: TRBJ2-3; v_call: TRBV28; clone_size: -; d_call: -; cdr3_aa: CASSLSSVGSDTQYF; cdr3_nt: TGTGCCAGCAGTTTATCCAGTGTGGGCTCAGATACGCAGTATTTT
j_call: TRBJ2-3; v_call: TRBV28; clone_size: -; d_call: -; cdr3_aa: CASRPGQPSTDTQYF; cdr3_nt: TGTGCCAGCAGACCCGGACAGCCTAGCACAGATACGCAGTATTTT
j_call: TRBJ2-3; v_call: TRBV10-1; clone_size: -; d_call: TRBD2; cdr3_aa: CASRPGLAGTDTQYF; cdr3_nt: TGCGCCAGCAGGCCTGGACTAGCGGGAACAGATACGCAGTATTTT
j_call: TRBJ2-5; v_call: TRBV6-1; clone_size: -; d_call: -; cdr3_aa: CASSEGGWETQYF; cdr3_nt: TGTGCCAGCAGTGAAGGGGGTTGGGAGACCCAGTACTTC
j_call: TRBJ1-4; v_call: TRBV28; clone_size: once; d_call: -; cdr3_aa: CASSGQRTGEKLFF; cdr3_nt: TGTGCCAGCAGTGGACAGCGGACCGGAGAAAAACTGTTTTTT
j_call: TRBJ2-1; v_call: TRBV29-1; clone_size: -; d_call: TRBD2; cdr3_aa: CSVAPGTTYNEQFF; cdr3_nt: TGCAGCGTTGCCCCCGGGACTACTTACAATGAGCAGTTCTTC
j_call: TRBJ2-6; v_call: TRBV7-3; clone_size: -; d_call: TRBD2; cdr3_aa: CASRQPGLAGGSGANVLTF; cdr3_nt: TGTGCCAGCAGACAACCGGGACTAGCGGGAGGAAGTGGGGCCAACGTCCTGACTTTC
j_call: TRBJ1-3; v_call: TRBV10-3; clone_size: -; d_call: -; cdr3_aa: CATTGISDTIYF; cdr3_nt: TGTGCCACCACGGGGATATCCGACACCATATATTTT
j_call: TRBJ1-4; v_call: TRBV6-1; clone_size: medium-sized; d_call: -; cdr3_aa: CASSEAGLATNEKLFF; cdr3_nt: TGTGCCAGCAGTGAAGCGGGGCTGGCAACTAATGAAAAACTGTTTTTT
j_call: TRBJ2-1; v_call: TRBV30; clone_size: -; d_call: TRBD2; cdr3_aa: CAWSVGGTSFIREQFF; cdr3_nt: TGTGCCTGGAGTGTAGGTGGGACTAGCTTCATTCGTGAGCAGTTCTTC
j_call: TRBJ2-4; v_call: TRBV11-2; clone_size: -; d_call: TRBD1; cdr3_aa: CASRGTDKNIQYF; cdr3_nt: TGTGCCAGCAGGGGGACAGACAAAAACATTCAGTACTTC
j_call: TRBJ2-3; v_call: TRBV10-1; clone_size: -; d_call: TRBD1; cdr3_aa: CASSEMSGQGMGDTQYF; cdr3_nt: TGCGCCAGCAGTGAGATGTCGGGACAGGGGATGGGAGATACGCAGTATTTT
j_call: TRBJ1-2; v_call: TRBV14; clone_size: -; d_call: -; cdr3_aa: CASSQRTTGGGYTF; cdr3_nt: TGTGCCAGCAGCCAACGGACGACTGGGGGAGGCTACACCTTC
j_call: TRBJ2-1; v_call: TRBV30; clone_size: few; d_call: TRBD2; cdr3_aa: CAWRASGDYNEQFF; cdr3_nt: TGTGCCTGGAGGGCTAGCGGGGACTACAATGAGCAGTTCTTC
j_call: TRBJ1-1; v_call: TRBV5-5; clone_size: -; d_call: -; cdr3_aa: CASSLVGEAFF; cdr3_nt: TGTGCCAGCAGCTTGGTGGGTGAAGCTTTCTTT
j_call: TRBJ2-7; v_call: TRBV30; clone_size: few; d_call: TRBD1; cdr3_aa: CAWQGAYEQYF; cdr3_nt: TGTGCCTGGCAGGGGGCCTACGAGCAGTACTTC
j_call: TRBJ2-4; v_call: TRBV30; clone_size: once; d_call: TRBD2; cdr3_aa: CAWTQAGGIQYF; cdr3_nt: TGTGCCTGGACTCAAGCGGGGGGCATTCAGTACTTC
j_call: TRBJ2-3; v_call: TRBV7-9; clone_size: -; d_call: TRBD2; cdr3_aa: CASSQTSGSSDTQYF; cdr3_nt: TGTGCCAGCAGCCAGACTAGCGGGAGCTCAGATACGCAGTATTTT
j_call: TRBJ1-2; v_call: TRBV30; clone_size: few; d_call: -; cdr3_aa: CAWSWGTPGDGYTF; cdr3_nt: TGTGCCTGGAGTTGGGGGACCCCTGGAGATGGCTACACCTTC
j_call: TRBJ2-3; v_call: TRBV2; clone_size: few; d_call: -; cdr3_aa: CASSAQGITDTQYF; cdr3_nt: TGTGCCAGCAGCGCTCAGGGGATCACAGATACGCAGTATTTT
j_call: TRBJ2-2; v_call: TRBV4-3; clone_size: -; d_call: -; cdr3_aa: CASSQGPNTGELFF; cdr3_nt: TGCGCCAGCAGCCAAGGGCCCAACACCGGGGAGCTGTTTTTT
j_call: TRBJ2-3; v_call: TRBV5-1; clone_size: few; d_call: -; cdr3_aa: CASRIGPSSTDTQYF; cdr3_nt: TGCGCCAGCAGAATAGGACCTTCTAGCACAGATACGCAGTATTTT
j_call: TRBJ2-2; v_call: TRBV18; clone_size: few; d_call: -; cdr3_aa: CASSPPSAGELFF; cdr3_nt: TGTGCCAGCTCACCACCGTCCGCCGGGGAGCTGTTTTTT
j_call: TRBJ2-7; v_call: TRBV27; clone_size: -; d_call: TRBD1; cdr3_aa: CASSYGTAYEQYF; cdr3_nt: TGTGCCAGCAGTTATGGGACAGCATACGAGCAGTACTTC
j_call: TRBJ1-3; v_call: TRBV11-2; clone_size: few; d_call: -; cdr3_aa: CASSLAPRGRGNTIYF; cdr3_nt: TGTGCCAGCAGCTTAGCCCCCAGGGGAAGAGGAAACACCATATATTTT
j_call: TRBJ1-1; v_call: TRBV7-2; clone_size: few; d_call: -; cdr3_aa: CASSLVGGAMNTEAFF; cdr3_nt: TGTGCCAGCAGCTTAGTGGGGGGCGCCATGAACACTGAAGCTTTCTTT
j_call: TRBJ1-2; v_call: TRBV7-2; clone_size: -; d_call: -; cdr3_aa: CASSQTRYGYTF; cdr3_nt: TGTGCCAGCAGCCAGACACGCTATGGCTACACCTTC
j_call: TRBJ2-1; v_call: TRBV28; clone_size: few; d_call: -; cdr3_aa: CASSLGLNNEQFF; cdr3_nt: TGTGCCAGCAGTCTCGGACTTAACAATGAGCAGTTCTTC
j_call: TRBJ2-1; v_call: TRBV18; clone_size: -; d_call: TRBD2; cdr3_aa: CASSQLAGGPSSYNEQFF; cdr3_nt: TGTGCCAGCTCACAACTAGCGGGAGGGCCGAGCTCCTACAATGAGCAGTTCTTC
j_call: TRBJ2-1; v_call: TRBV2; clone_size: -; d_call: TRBD1; cdr3_aa: CASSDFGRGLSGNYNEQFF; cdr3_nt: TGTGCCAGCAGTGACTTTGGCAGGGGGCTTAGCGGTAACTACAATGAGCAGTTCTTC
j_call: TRBJ2-2; v_call: TRBV30; clone_size: -; d_call: -; cdr3_aa: CAWSALNTGELFF; cdr3_nt: TGTGCCTGGAGTGCACTAAACACCGGGGAGCTGTTTTTT
j_call: TRBJ1-4; v_call: TRBV5-6; clone_size: -; d_call: -; cdr3_aa: CASSFYASNEKLFF; cdr3_nt: TGTGCCAGCAGCTTTTATGCTTCTAATGAAAAACTGTTTTTT
j_call: TRBJ1-1; v_call: TRBV6-5; clone_size: -; d_call: -; cdr3_aa: CASSKTGNTEAFF; cdr3_nt: TGTGCCAGCAGTAAGACAGGGAACACTGAAGCTTTCTTT
j_call: TRBJ1-6; v_call: TRBV30; clone_size: -; d_call: TRBD1; cdr3_aa: CAWSNGQGGFSPLHF; cdr3_nt: TGTGCCTGGAGTAACGGACAGGGAGGATTTTCACCCCTCCACTTT
j_call: TRBJ2-3; v_call: TRBV15; clone_size: -; d_call: -; cdr3_aa: CATSRAPTVSWTASDTQYF; cdr3_nt: TGTGCCACCAGCAGAGCCCCTACTGTGTCTTGGACAGCTTCAGATACGCAGTATTTT
j_call: TRBJ1-4; v_call: TRBV10-3; clone_size: -; d_call: -; cdr3_aa: CAISGSGNEKLFF; cdr3_nt: TGTGCCATCAGTGGGAGCGGGAATGAAAAACTGTTTTTT
j_call: TRBJ2-2; v_call: TRBV10-1; clone_size: few; d_call: TRBD1; cdr3_aa: CASKGQGNTGELFF; cdr3_nt: TGCGCCAGCAAGGGACAGGGGAACACCGGGGAGCTGTTTTTT
j_call: TRBJ2-7; v_call: TRBV9; clone_size: -; d_call: -; cdr3_aa: CASSVATGDPEQYF; cdr3_nt: TGTGCCAGCAGCGTAGCTACGGGGGACCCCGAGCAGTACTTC
j_call: TRBJ1-3; v_call: TRBV10-3; clone_size: -; d_call: TRBD1; cdr3_aa: CAISEGGQSGNTIYF; cdr3_nt: TGTGCCATCAGTGAGGGGGGACAGTCTGGAAACACCATATATTTT